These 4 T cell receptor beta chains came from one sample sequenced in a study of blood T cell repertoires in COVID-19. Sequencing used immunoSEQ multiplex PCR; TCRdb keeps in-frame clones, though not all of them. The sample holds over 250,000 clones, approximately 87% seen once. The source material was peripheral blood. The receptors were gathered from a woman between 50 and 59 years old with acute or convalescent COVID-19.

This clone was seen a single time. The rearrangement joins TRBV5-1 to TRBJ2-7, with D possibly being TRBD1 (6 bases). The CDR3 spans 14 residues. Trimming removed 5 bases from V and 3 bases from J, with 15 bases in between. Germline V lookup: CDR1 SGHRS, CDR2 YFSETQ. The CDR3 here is CASRETGSNYEQYF. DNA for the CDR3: TGCGCCAGCAGGGAGACAGGATCTAACTACGAGCAGTACTTC.

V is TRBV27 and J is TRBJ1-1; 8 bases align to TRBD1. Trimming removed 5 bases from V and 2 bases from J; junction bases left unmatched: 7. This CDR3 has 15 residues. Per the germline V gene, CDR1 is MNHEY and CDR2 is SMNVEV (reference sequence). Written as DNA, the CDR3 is TGTGCCAGCAGTACCCTGGACAGGGAAAACACTGAAGCTTTCTTT. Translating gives CASSTLDRENTEAFF.

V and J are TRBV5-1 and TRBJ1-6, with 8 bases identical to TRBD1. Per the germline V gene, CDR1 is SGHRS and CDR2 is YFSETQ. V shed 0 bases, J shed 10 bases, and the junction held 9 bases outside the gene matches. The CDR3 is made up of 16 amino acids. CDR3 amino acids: CASSLEAGGARSPLHF. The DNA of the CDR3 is TGCGCCAGCAGCTTGGAGGCAGGGGGCGCGCGGTCACCCCTCCACTTT.

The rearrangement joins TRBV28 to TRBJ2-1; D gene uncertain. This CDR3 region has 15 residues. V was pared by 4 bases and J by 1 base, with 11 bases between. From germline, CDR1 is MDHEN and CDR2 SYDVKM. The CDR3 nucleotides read TGTGCCAGCAGTTCCCCGAGCTCGTCCTACAATGAGCAGTTCTTC. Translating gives CASSSPSSSYNEQFF.